This T cell receptor beta chain was observed in a study of shared clonotypes between healthy human individuals. Study overall: CD8 memory received one plate per donor, CD8 naive two, CD4 memory three and CD4 naive three. Study-level findings and limits: Naive subsets tended to show greater estimated richness than memory subsets.

Every subset's genomic DNA went evenly onto several immunoSEQ plates. Some clones are missing from TCRdb's copy, which holds only in-frame ones; the method was immunoSEQ multiplex PCR. The sample includes 730,000 or so clones, about three quarters of them seen just once. Points on this clone: Antigen specificity is unknown.

This TCR came from a woman aged 25-40 years in good health. Sequences were obtained from memory CD4+ T cells sorted from blood. Indicated subset: CD45RA-negative fraction.

Here the CDR3 reads CASSDDPGLAGVRDEQFF. For the CDR3, the DNA is TGTGCCAGCAGTGACGACCCGGGACTAGCGGGAGTAAGGGATGAGCAGTTCTTC. The genes are TRBV25-1 and TRBJ2-1, with 14 positions matching TRBD2. In germline, CDR1 is MGHDK, CDR2 SYGVNS. The CDR3 is 18 amino acids. After removal of 3 bases from V and 8 bases from J, the junction contained 12 bases not matched to a gene.